The 18 T cell receptor beta chains reported below all come from one sample, sequenced in a study of T cell responses to AZD1222 COVID-19 vaccine (dated by TCRdb to the early 2020s). The protocol used for the library was the immunoSEQ multiplex PCR assay. Imported from immuneACCESS, the table was reduced by TCRdb to in-frame sequences with V and J called. These copies leave out some clones; in studies compared against another copy, an unresolved V gene accounts for under half, and the cause of the remainder is not known. This sample holds about 130,000 clones; just over 85% were observed only once. The ten biggest clones cover about 17% of the sample. This specimen's time point label, interpreted: baseline before first vaccination. Interpreted using the paper, the treatment or condition label stands for: meningococcal conjugate vaccine given as trial control. Sequencing used peripheral blood, obtained on day 0 of MenACWY control vaccination. All receptors derive from an adult in good health.

The chain recombines TRBV7-9 with TRBJ2-1; TRBD2 matches at 9 bases. V lost 3 bases and J lost 7; bases outside the gene matches: 10. This CDR3 comprises 16 residues. Germline V gives CDR1 SEHNR, CDR2 FQNEAQ (reference sequence). CDR3: CASSFTVAGVGNEQFF. CDR3 DNA: TGTGCCAGCAGCTTCACCGTAGCGGGAGTGGGGAATGAGCAGTTCTTC.

This chain uses TRBV15 with TRBJ1-4, with D tentatively TRBD1 (5 bases). The CDR3 runs to 18 residues. Germline V lookup: CDR1 LNHNV, CDR2 YYDKDF (reference sequence). Trimming took off 1 base at V and 0 bases at J, with 15 bases between the two ends. CDR3 nucleotides: TGTGCCACCAGCAGAGGAGAGGTGGGGACCGCAACTAATGAAAAACTGTTTTTT. Encoded protein: CATSRGEVGTATNEKLFF.

V and J are TRBV7-7 and TRBJ2-5; no definite D call. The CDR3 contains 14 residues. The V end lost 2 bases, the J end lost 2 bases, and 9 bases lay between the germline ends. Germline values: CDR1 SSHAT, CDR2 FNYEAQ (reference sequence). The CDR3 loop reads CASSLFNSQETQYF. CDR3 bases: TGTGCCAGCAGCTTATTTAACAGTCAAGAGACCCAGTACTTC. Full variable domain (rest looked up from reference TRBV7-7 and TRBJ2-5): GAGVSQSPRYKVTKRGQDVTLRCDPISSHATLYWYQQALGQGPEFLTYFNYEAQPDKSGLPSDRFSAERPEGSISTLTIQRTEQRDSAMYRCASSLFNSQETQYFGPGTRLLVL.

The gene calls are TRBV28 and TRBJ1-1; D gene ambiguous. Trimming took off 2 bases at V and 0 bases at J, with 10 bases between the two ends. This CDR3 is built from 15 residues. Germline values: CDR1 MDHEN, CDR2 SYDVKM. The CDR3 sequence is CASSLGPGMNTEAFF. The CDR3, as DNA: TGTGCCAGCAGTTTAGGGCCGGGGATGAACACTGAAGCTTTCTTT.

The chain links TRBV28 to TRBJ1-6, with TRBD1 matching 8 bases. This CDR3 is 14 amino acids long. J gave up 10 bases and V 3 bases, and 5 bases lay outside the gene matches. Germline CDR1 and CDR2: MDHEN and SYDVKM. The CDR3 here is CASSFQGAVSPLHF. CDR3 DNA sequence: TGTGCCAGCAGTTTTCAGGGGGCAGTGTCACCCCTCCACTTT. Drawing the rest from reference TRBV28 and TRBJ1-6, the complete variable domain is DVKVTQSSRYLVKRTGEKVFLECVQDMDHENMFWYRQDPGLGLRLIYFSYDVKMKEKGDIPEGYSVSREKKERFSLILESASTNQTSMYLCASSFQGAVSPLHFGNGTRLTVT.

This sequence joins TRBV21-1 and TRBJ1-5. TRBV21-1 is shown as a pseudogene. The CDR3 loop spans 18 amino acids. CDR3 sequence (DNA): TGTGCCAGCAGCAAAAACCCGGGGGCCGCCAATAGCAATCAGCCCCAGCATTTT. Amino acids: CASSKNPGAANSNQPQHF.

The chain joins TRBV3-1 (or the pseudogene TRBV3-2) to TRBJ2-2, with a weak D call TRBD1 (5 bases). Germline V gene data show CDR1 as LGHDT and CDR2 as YNNKEL (reference sequence). The ends were cut back, 4 bases at V and 4 bases at J, with 10 bases in the middle. This CDR3 region has 14 residues. The DNA for the CDR3 is TGTGCCAGCAGCCTCGGACACGCCACCGGGGAGCTGTTTTTT. Translation: CASSLGHATGELFF.

The chain links TRBV20-1 to TRBJ1-1; D unclear. This CDR3 region has 11 residues. Trimming stripped 4 bases from V and 2 bases from J, with 5 bases between. Germline V CDR1 and CDR2: DFQATT, SNEGSKA (reference sequence). Here the CDR3 reads CSAKQNTEAFF. The CDR3 DNA follows: TGCAGTGCTAAACAAAACACTGAAGCTTTCTTT.

This rearrangement joins TRBV5-1 to TRBJ2-7; 10 bases match TRBD1. V dropped 4 bases and J dropped 4; count of bases not matched to a gene: 5. Germline assignment: CDR1 SGHRS and CDR2 YFSETQ. The CDR3 sequence is 14 residues long. The CDR3 is CASSKDRGVYEQYF. The CDR3 region has the DNA TGCGCCAGCAGCAAGGACAGGGGGGTATACGAGCAGTACTTC.

The V call is TRBV6-1, the J call TRBJ2-3, with 7 bases aligning to TRBD2. This CDR3 comprises 17 residues. The V segment lost 0 bases and the J segment 2 bases; nucleotides outside the gene matches: 8. Germline values: CDR1 MNHNS, CDR2 SASEGT. The CDR3 sequence is CASSEALVAGFTDTQYF. Written as DNA, the CDR3 is TGTGCCAGCAGTGAAGCTTTGGTAGCGGGCTTCACAGATACGCAGTATTTT.

The chain combines TRBV28 with TRBJ1-2; TRBD1 might be the D (5 bases). CDR3 size: 14 residues. CDR1 MDHEN and CDR2 SYDVKM come from the germline V gene. The V end lost 2 bases, the J end lost 6 bases, and 13 bases lay between the germline ends. The CDR3 region has the DNA TGTGCCAGCAGTTTAGAGTCCAGGGCGCATGGCTACACCTTC. This codes for CASSLESRAHGYTF.

In DNA, the CDR3 is TGTGCCAGCAGCTTATTTTGGGCCATATATTTT. It encodes CASSLFWAIYF. This chain joins TRBV7-2 and TRBJ1-3, with D unclear. Between the trimmed V and J ends, which lost 2 bases and 11 bases, there was a span of 7 bases. In germline, CDR1 is SGHTA, CDR2 FQGNSA. This CDR3 comprises 11 residues.

This clone is a singleton in its sample. The V call is TRBV7-2, the J call TRBJ2-1; 15 positions match TRBD2. The CDR3 contains 19 residues. V lost 5 bases, J lost 0 bases, and 8 bases stayed unmatched. The germline V gene encodes CDR1 SGHTA and CDR2 FQGNSA. The CDR3 spells CASSPSRTSGRGSYNEQFF. As DNA, the CDR3 is TGTGCCAGCAGCCCTTCTCGGACTAGCGGGAGGGGCTCCTACAATGAGCAGTTCTTC. The whole variable domain, filled in from reference TRBV7-2 and TRBJ2-1, reads GAGVSQSPSNKVTEKGKDVELRCDPISGHTALYWYRQSLGQGLEFLIYFQGNSAPDKSGLPSDRFSAERTGGSVSTLTIQRTQQEDSAVYLCASSPSRTSGRGSYNEQFFGPGTRLTVL.

This chain connects TRBV11-2 to TRBJ2-1; 12 nucleotides match TRBD1. This CDR3 has 16 amino acids. V shed 5 bases and J 8 bases; nucleotides not matched to a gene: 10. Germline CDR1 is SGHAT and CDR2 is FQNNGV. The CDR3 loop is CASSRVRDRGLDEQFF. In DNA form, the CDR3 reads TGTGCCAGCAGCCGGGTCCGGGACAGGGGGCTGGATGAGCAGTTCTTC. Looking up the rest from reference TRBV11-2 and TRBJ2-1 gives the full variable domain: EAGVAQSPRYKIIEKRQSVAFWCNPISGHATLYWYQQILGQGPKLLIQFQNNGVVDDSQLPKDRFSAERLKGVDSTLKIQPAKLEDSAVYLCASSRVRDRGLDEQFFGPGTRLTVL.

This chain uses TRBV9 with TRBJ2-1; 11 bases align to TRBD2. This CDR3 contains 15 residues. Germline V gene data show CDR1 as SGDLS and CDR2 as YYNGEE. V gave up 5 bases and J gave up 9 bases; unmatched junction bases: 10. CDR3 coding DNA: TGTGCCAGCAGTGCCACTAGCGGGAGCCCTCGTGAGCAGTTCTTC. Its translation is CASSATSGSPREQFF.

The CDR3 loop reads CASSQPSLRNEQYF. The CDR3 region has the DNA TGTGCCAGCAGTCAACCCTCTTTGAGGAACGAGCAGTACTTC. The gene calls are TRBV27 and TRBJ2-7; D not resolved. From germline, CDR1 is MNHEY and CDR2 SMNVEV (reference sequence). The CDR3 spans 14 residues. Trimming took off 5 bases at V and 5 bases at J, with 16 bases between the two ends.

The chain couples TRBV3-1 (or the pseudogene TRBV3-2) to TRBJ2-4; D gene ambiguous. The length of the CDR3 is 13 residues. The V gene's germline CDR1 is LGHDT and CDR2 YNNKEL (reference sequence). The ends were cut back, 5 bases at V and 7 bases at J, with 12 bases in the middle. This chain's CDR3 is CASSDIVGNIQYF. The CDR3 DNA is TGTGCCAGCAGCGACATCGTTGGGAACATTCAGTACTTC.

V gene TRBV6-5 combines with J gene TRBJ1-4; D uncertain. The germline V and J ends were trimmed by 0 bases and 5 bases, with 4 bases remaining between them. The CDR3 consists of 13 residues. CDR1 is MNHEY, CDR2 SVGAGI, per germline. The CDR3 region is CASSYSRNEKLFF. CDR3 DNA sequence: TGTGCCAGCAGTTACTCCAGGAATGAAAAACTGTTTTTT.